This is a list of T cell receptor beta chains from one sample in a study of T cells after yellow fever vaccination. TCRdb re-called the 5' RACE reads through MiXCR, storing one row per CDR3 protein. Of about 340,000 distinct CDR3 sequences listed, about 12% are singletons. This material consisted of CD4+ T cells sorted from PBMCs, taken 15 days after the yellow fever booster vaccination. These receptors originate from a man between 18 and 29 years old who received the YFV17D yellow fever vaccine. CDR3s include the opening cysteine and the closing phenylalanine or tryptophan. The order of the fields is V gene, CDR3 length, D gene, clone size, J gene, CDR3 DNA, CDR3 protein. A D gene is named only where the DNA matches it firmly. Clone size is shown for a subset of rows, as once, few, many or a class of expanded clone.

TRBV12-5,18,-,-,TRBJ2-1,TGTGCTAGTGGTTTGGTATTCCAGCGGTCTAGCTCCTACAATGAGCAGTTCTTC,CASGLVFQRSSSYNEQFF
TRBV20-1,14,-,many,TRBJ1-1,TGCAGTGCCCCACCGGGACATTGGAACACTGAAGCTTTCTTT,CSAPPGHWNTEAFF
TRBV29-1,14,TRBD1,few,TRBJ1-5,TGCAGCGTTTCCGTGACAGGGAAAGATCAGCCCCAGCATTTT,CSVSVTGKDQPQHF
TRBV7-2,17,-,few,TRBJ1-1,TGTGCCAGCAGCCCACGGCCCCCTAACACAGGGAACACTGAAGCTTTCTTT,CASSPRPPNTGNTEAFF
TRBV20-1,16,TRBD2,few,TRBJ2-2,TGCAGTGCTAGACCCCTAGCGGCCGAAAACACCGGGGAGCTGTTTTTT,CSARPLAAENTGELFF
TRBV20-1,12,-,-,TRBJ2-7,TGCAGTGCTAGAAGGTCAGGAGACGAGCAGTACTTC,CSARRSGDEQYF
TRBV6-4,16,-,-,TRBJ2-2,TGTGCCAGCAGTGTTTTCGGTGACGGGAACACCGGGGAGCTGTTTTTT,CASSVFGDGNTGELFF
TRBV7-6,15,-,-,TRBJ2-2,TGTGCCAGCAGCCGACTCCAGGGGTACACCGGGGAGCTGTTTTTT,CASSRLQGYTGELFF
TRBV6-5,13,TRBD1,-,TRBJ1-1,TGTGTCATATCGACCAGGGGGTACACTGAAGCTTTCTTT,CVISTRGYTEAFF
TRBV5-1,13,TRBD1,-,TRBJ2-1,TGCGCCAGCAGCTCGCAGGGGGCGATCGAGCAGTTCTTC,CASSSQGAIEQFF
TRBV20-1,13,-,-,TRBJ1-2,TGCAGTGCTAGTCCCACTAGCGACTATGGCTACACCTTC,CSASPTSDYGYTF
TRBV11-2,13,-,few,TRBJ1-2,TGTGCCAGCAGCTTAAATACGGATTGGGGCTACACCTTC,CASSLNTDWGYTF
TRBV5-5,15,-,few,TRBJ1-1,TGTGCCAGCAGCTTGTCCAGGGCCCTGAACACTGAAGCTTTCTTT,CASSLSRALNTEAFF
TRBV11-2,10,-,-,TRBJ1-5,TGTGCCAGCAACCGTCGGCCCCAGCATTTT,CASNRRPQHF
TRBV25-1,16,-,-,TRBJ2-1,TGTGCCAGCAGTGAATCAGGGAGGGGGCGCGGGGATGAGCAGTTCTTC,CASSESGRGRGDEQFF
TRBV12-3/TRBV12-4,13,TRBD1,-,TRBJ2-5,TGTGCCAGCAGTTACAGGGGCGGAGAGACCCAGTACTTC,CASSYRGGETQYF
TRBV20-1,15,TRBD2,-,TRBJ2-1,TGCAGTGTTAAGACCAGCGGGGGGGGAGTCAATGAGCAGTTCTTC,CSVKTSGGGVNEQFF
TRBV5-5,13,-,few,TRBJ1-6,TGTGCCAGCAGGGAGCCGGGCAATCCACCCCTCCACTTT,CASREPGNPPLHF
TRBV29-1,10,-,many,TRBJ2-1,TGCAGCGTGCATTTGAATGAGCAGTTCTTC,CSVHLNEQFF
TRBV10-2,14,-,-,TRBJ1-1,TGCGCCAGCAGTGCACCTTGGGGAGAACTTGAAGCTTTCTTT,CASSAPWGELEAFF
TRBV7-2,14,-,many,TRBJ2-5,TGTGCCAGCAGCCGAACAGGGACCCAAGAGACCCAGTACTTC,CASSRTGTQETQYF
TRBV2,13,TRBD2,few,TRBJ2-3,TGTGCCAGCGGGGGACTACCGACAGATACGCAGTATTTT,CASGGLPTDTQYF
TRBV6-2/TRBV6-3,16,TRBD1,-,TRBJ1-1,TGTGCCAGCAGTTGGGACAGGGGGAAGCTGAACACTGAAGCTTTCTTT,CASSWDRGKLNTEAFF
TRBV28,12,-,-,TRBJ1-2,TGTGCCAGCAGGCGAGACAGAGGTGACTACACCTTC,CASRRDRGDYTF
TRBV12-3/TRBV12-4,12,-,many,TRBJ1-1,TGTGCCAGCAGTCTGAGCCTGGCGGACGCTTTCTTT,CASSLSLADAFF
TRBV7-2,14,-,-,TRBJ1-2,TGTGCCAGCAGCTTAGCGGGGCAGCCCTATGGCTACACCTTC,CASSLAGQPYGYTF
TRBV7-2,13,-,-,TRBJ2-2,TGTGCCAGCAACGTCCGATGGGGCGGGGAGCTGTTTTTT,CASNVRWGGELFF
TRBV6-6,12,-,many,TRBJ2-2,TGTGCCAGCAGTTACTCCACCGGGGAGCTGTTTTTT,CASSYSTGELFF
TRBV2,15,TRBD1,-,TRBJ1-6,TGTGCCAGCAGTTTACAAGGGACAGGACGAACACCCCTCCACTTT,CASSLQGTGRTPLHF
TRBV7-9,14,-,-,TRBJ1-2,TGTGCCAGCAGCCTACTGGGCAGGGATTATGGCTACACCTTC,CASSLLGRDYGYTF